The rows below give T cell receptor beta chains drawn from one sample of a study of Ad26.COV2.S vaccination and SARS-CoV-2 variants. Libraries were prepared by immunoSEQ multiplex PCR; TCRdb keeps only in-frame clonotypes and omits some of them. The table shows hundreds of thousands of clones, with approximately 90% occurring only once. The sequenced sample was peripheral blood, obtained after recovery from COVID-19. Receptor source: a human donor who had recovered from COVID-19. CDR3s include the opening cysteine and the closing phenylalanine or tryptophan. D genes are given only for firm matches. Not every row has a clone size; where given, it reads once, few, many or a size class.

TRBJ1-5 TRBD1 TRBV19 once CASSNQGVHHQPQHF TGTGCCAGTAGTAATCAGGGGGTACACCATCAGCCCCAGCATTTT
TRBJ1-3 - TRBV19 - CASSIRGPGNTIYF TGTGCCAGTAGTATAAGGGGTCCTGGAAACACCATATATTTT
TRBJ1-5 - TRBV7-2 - CASSLVAGTNQPQHF TGTGCCAGCAGCTTAGTTGCAGGAACGAATCAGCCCCAGCATTTT
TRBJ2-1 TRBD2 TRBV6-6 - CASRAGTSAEGEQFF TGTGCCAGCAGGGCCGGGACTAGCGCCGAGGGGGAGCAGTTCTTC
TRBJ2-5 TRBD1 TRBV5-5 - CASSYTGEETQYF TGTGCCAGCAGCTATACAGGGGAAGAGACCCAGTACTTC
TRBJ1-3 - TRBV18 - CASSPSAHSGNTIYF TGTGCCAGCTCACCATCGGCACACTCTGGAAACACCATATATTTT
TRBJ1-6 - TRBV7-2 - CASSLLGGSSYNSPLHF TGTGCCAGCAGCTTACTAGGGGGAAGCTCCTATAATTCACCCCTCCACTTT
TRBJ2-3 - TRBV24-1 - CATSESDQFQDTQYF TGTGCCACCAGTGAGTCGGACCAGTTTCAAGATACGCAGTATTTT
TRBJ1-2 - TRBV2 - CASSEGTPAYTF TGTGCCAGCAGTGAAGGGACTCCGGCCTACACCTTC
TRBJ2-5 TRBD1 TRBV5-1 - CASSLVGTGAQETQYF TGCGCCAGCAGCTTGGTTGGGACAGGGGCCCAAGAGACCCAGTACTTC
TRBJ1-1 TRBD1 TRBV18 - CASSPEQGATEAFF TGTGCCAGCTCACCTGAACAGGGGGCCACTGAAGCTTTCTTT
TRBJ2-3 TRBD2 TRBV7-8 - CASSPGTSGGADTQYF TGTGCCAGCAGCCCTGGGACTAGCGGGGGGGCAGATACGCAGTATTTT
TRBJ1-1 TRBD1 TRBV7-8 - CASSNPGQGAEAFF TGTGCCAGCAGCAACCCGGGACAGGGGGCGGAAGCTTTCTTT
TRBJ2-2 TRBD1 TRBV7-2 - CASSLGGQGAGGELFF TGTGCCAGCAGCTTAGGCGGACAGGGGGCCGGCGGGGAGCTGTTTTTT
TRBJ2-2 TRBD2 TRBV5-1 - CASSLGGGNTGELFF TGCGCCAGCAGCTTGGGCGGGGGAAACACCGGGGAGCTGTTTTTT
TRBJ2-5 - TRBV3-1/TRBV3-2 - CASSQGGQETQYF TGTGCCAGCAGCCAAGGGGGGCAAGAGACCCAGTACTTC
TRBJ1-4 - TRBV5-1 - CASSFSGAEKLFF TGCGCCAGCAGCTTTTCCGGTGCTGAAAAACTGTTTTTT
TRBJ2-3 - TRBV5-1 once CASSLLTSTDTQYF TGCGCCAGCAGCTTGTTAACTAGCACAGATACGCAGTATTTT
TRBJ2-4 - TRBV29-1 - CSVYSGLAKNIQYF TGCAGCGTTTATTCCGGGTTAGCCAAAAACATTCAGTACTTC
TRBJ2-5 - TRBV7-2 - CASSPKGGSQETQYF TGTGCCAGCAGCCCCAAAGGGGGTTCCCAAGAGACCCAGTACTTC
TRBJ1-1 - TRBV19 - CASTLSGLGSTEAFF TGTGCCAGTACCCTTTCGGGCTTGGGGAGCACTGAAGCTTTCTTT
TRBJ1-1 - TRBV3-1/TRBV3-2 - CASSRTATSLNRNPTEAFF TGTGCCAGCAGCCGAACGGCCACCTCCCTAAACAGGAACCCCACTGAAGCTTTCTTT
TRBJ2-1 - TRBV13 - CASSGTPNEQFF TGTGCCAGCAGCGGGACGCCTAATGAGCAGTTCTTC
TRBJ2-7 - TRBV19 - CASARAGLSYEQYF TGTGCCAGTGCCAGGGCGGGCCTCTCCTACGAGCAGTACTTC
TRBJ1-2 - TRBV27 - CASSWGNDYGYTF TGTGCCAGCAGTTGGGGGAACGACTATGGCTACACCTTC
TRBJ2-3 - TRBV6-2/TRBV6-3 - CASSYSAGADTQYF TGTGCCAGCAGTTACTCGGCTGGGGCAGATACGCAGTATTTT
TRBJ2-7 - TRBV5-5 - CASSLTGSSSYEQYF TGTGCCAGCAGCTTGACAGGGTCAAGCTCCTACGAGCAGTACTTC
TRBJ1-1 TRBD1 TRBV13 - CASSMGTGGMTEAFF TGTGCCAGCAGCATGGGGACAGGGGGTATGACTGAAGCTTTCTTT
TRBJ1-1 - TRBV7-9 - CASSLEVLNTEAFF TGTGCCAGCAGCTTAGAAGTGCTGAACACTGAAGCTTTCTTT
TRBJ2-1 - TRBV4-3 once CASSQGVNEQFF TGCGCCAGCAGCCAAGGGGTTAATGAGCAGTTCTTC
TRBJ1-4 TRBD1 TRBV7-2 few CASSLDVRGFSTNEKLFF TGTGCCAGCAGCTTAGATGTCAGGGGGTTTTCAACTAATGAAAAACTGTTTTTT
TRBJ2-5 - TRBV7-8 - CASRQPGGQETQYF TGTGCCAGCAGGCAACCCGGGGGTCAAGAGACCCAGTACTTC
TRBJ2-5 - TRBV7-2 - CASSLGRAVQETQYF TGTGCCAGCAGCTTAGGACGGGCTGTCCAAGAGACCCAGTACTTC
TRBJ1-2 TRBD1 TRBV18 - CASSPEAGGSSYGYTF TGTGCCAGCTCACCGGAAGCAGGGGGCTCTTCGTATGGCTACACCTTC
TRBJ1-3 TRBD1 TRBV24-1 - CATSPGGGGSGNTIYF TGTGCCACCAGTCCAGGGGGCGGTGGGTCTGGAAACACCATATATTTT
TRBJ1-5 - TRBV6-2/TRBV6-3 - CASSYLDIRNQPQHF TGTGCCAGCAGTTATCTAGACATCAGAAATCAGCCCCAGCATTTT
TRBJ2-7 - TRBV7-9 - CASSGTKYEQYF TGTGCCAGCAGCGGAACTAAGTACGAGCAGTACTTC
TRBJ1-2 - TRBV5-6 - CASSLRVWDPKEGYTF TGTGCCAGCAGCTTGCGGGTTTGGGATCCTAAAGAAGGCTACACCTTC
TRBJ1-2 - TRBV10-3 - CAIWLGAQAGGYTF TGTGCCATCTGGCTAGGCGCACAGGCAGGGGGCTACACCTTC
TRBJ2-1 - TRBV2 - CASSPTSFNNEQFF TGTGCCAGCAGTCCGACGTCCTTTAACAATGAGCAGTTCTTC
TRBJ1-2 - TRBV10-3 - CAISDRANYGYTF TGTGCCATCAGTGACAGAGCGAACTATGGCTACACCTTC
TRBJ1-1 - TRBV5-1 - CASSPLRLSTEAFF TGCGCCAGCAGCCCACTCCGATTGAGCACTGAAGCTTTCTTT